These 11 T cell receptor beta chains were sequenced from one sample in a study of T-cell memory formation after mild COVID-19. TCRdb ran MiXCR on the 5' RACE reads and lists one entry per CDR3 protein. This sample has about 190,000 distinct CDR3 sequences, with roughly 27% found just once. The material sequenced was PBMCs or a T cell subset sorted from them (not recorded which). These receptors were taken from an adult woman who had mild COVID-19 (a few samples of this study predate the infection). Cell type and time point are not known.

The chain recombines TRBV9 with TRBJ2-3, with D tentatively TRBD2 (5 bases). Trimming removed 4 bases at V and 4 bases at J, with 10 bases between. Germline values: CDR1 SGDLS, CDR2 YYNGEE. CDR3 length equals 13 residues. The CDR3 nucleotides are TGTGCCAGCAGCCCCGGGGATTCAGATACGCAGTATTTT. It is translated as CASSPGDSDTQYF.

This clonotype was detected only a few times. J is TRBJ2-7 and V is TRBV11-2, with TRBD2 matching 12 bases. The V segment lost 5 bases and the J segment 3 bases; nucleotides outside the gene matches: 8. Germline lookup yields CDR1 SGHAT and CDR2 FQNNGV. CDR3 length: 16 residues. The CDR3 spells CASSALAGGPHYEQYF. CDR3 sequence (DNA): TGTGCCAGCAGCGCACTAGCGGGGGGTCCCCACTACGAGCAGTACTTC.

The chain joins TRBV23-1 to TRBJ2-7; TRBD2 agrees at 9 bases. TRBV23-1 is sorted into the ORF group, with uncertain function. CDR3 length: 15 amino acids. The J segment lost 3 bases and the V segment lost 4 bases, leaving 7 bases of the junction unmatched. DNA of the CDR3: TGCGCCAGCAGTCCCCAGACTAGCGGAGACTACGAGCAGTACTTC. Translated: CASSPQTSGDYEQYF.

This clonotype was seen more than once but under ten times. The rearrangement joins TRBV7-2 to TRBJ2-5, with 13 positions matching TRBD2. The V gene end was trimmed by 4 bases and the J gene end by 5 bases; junction bases not matched to a gene: 7. The germline V gene has CDR1 SGHTA and CDR2 FQGNSA. CDR3 length: 16 amino acids. The CDR3 is CASSWTSGGLRETQYF. In DNA form, the CDR3 reads TGTGCCAGCAGCTGGACTAGCGGGGGCCTCAGGGAGACCCAGTACTTC.

J is TRBJ2-3 and V is TRBV5-1, with 11 bases matching TRBD2. V shed 0 bases and J 0 bases; nucleotides not matched to a gene: 6. The CDR3 loop spans 18 amino acids. Looked up from germline, CDR1 is SGHRS and CDR2 is YFSETQ. CDR3 in amino acids: CASSLGLAGRWSTDTQYF. Written as DNA, the CDR3 is TGCGCCAGCAGCTTGGGACTAGCGGGGAGATGGAGCACAGATACGCAGTATTTT.

A few counts support this clonotype. The chain joins TRBV12-3 or TRBV12-4 to TRBJ2-7; 8 nucleotides agree with TRBD2. V was clipped by 5 bases and J by 5 bases; unmatched bases: 11. This CDR3 contains 15 residues. The DNA of the CDR3 is TGTGCCAGCAGTCCTTTAGCGGGGATGCTGAACGAGCAGTACTTC. Protein product: CASSPLAGMLNEQYF.

The gene calls are TRBV19 and TRBJ2-1, with TRBD2 matching 12 bases. Germline V gene lookup returns CDR1 LNHDA and CDR2 SQIVND (reference sequence). The CDR3 extends over 14 amino acids. J lost 6 bases, V lost 8 bases, and 5 bases had no gene match. The CDR3 is CASGLAGNVNEQFF. The CDR3 DNA is TGTGCCAGTGGACTAGCGGGAAATGTCAATGAGCAGTTCTTC.

This clonotype was observed many times. This chain connects TRBV7-2 to TRBJ2-3, with 11 nucleotides matching TRBD2. The CDR3 extends over 16 amino acids. V shed 5 bases, J shed 3 bases, and the junction held 7 bases outside the gene matches. Looked up from germline, CDR1 is SGHTA and CDR2 is FQGNSA. CDR3 coding DNA: TGTGCCAGCAGCGCGGGGCGACTAGCGGGAACAGATACGCAGTATTTT. Its translation is CASSAGRLAGTDTQYF. The whole variable domain, remainder taken from reference TRBV7-2 and TRBJ2-3, is GAGVSQSPSNKVTEKGKDVELRCDPISGHTALYWYRQSLGQGLEFLIYFQGNSAPDKSGLPSDRFSAERTGGSVSTLTIQRTQQEDSAVYLCASSAGRLAGTDTQYFGPGTRLTVL.

The V call is TRBV7-3, the J call TRBJ2-2; 7 bases map to TRBD2. V shed 5 bases and J 1 base; nucleotides not matched to a gene: 7. The CDR3 length is 16 residues. Germline CDR1 SGHTA, CDR2 FQGTGA. CDR3 in amino acids: CASSRTGLQNTGELFF. The CDR3 DNA reads TGTGCCAGCAGCCGAACGGGACTACAGAACACCGGGGAGCTGTTTTTT.

A few counts support this clonotype. The CDR3 nucleotides are TGTGCCAGTAGTGTCGCGGGGACAGGGTGGCAGACCCAGTACTTC. Translated: CASSVAGTGWQTQYF. The J gene is TRBJ2-5, the V gene TRBV19; 9 nucleotides agree with TRBD1. Germline CDR1 reads LNHDA; CDR2 reads SQIVND (reference sequence). The CDR3 loop spans 15 amino acids. Unmatched junction bases numbered 10, after V lost 5 bases and J lost 6 bases. The full variable domain, in which reference TRBV19 and TRBJ2-5 provide the parts outside the CDR3, is DGGITQSPKYLFRKEGQNVTLSCEQNLNHDAMYWYRQDPGQGLRLIYYSQIVNDFQKGDIAEGYSVSREKKESFPLTVTSAQKNPTAFYLCASSVAGTGWQTQYFGPGTRLLVL.

V is TRBV5-1 and J is TRBJ2-3; TRBD1 matches at 8 bases. Germline CDR1 reads SGHRS; CDR2 reads YFSETQ. V shed 3 bases and J 3 bases; nucleotides not matched to a gene: 9. The CDR3 spans 16 residues. The CDR3 region has the DNA TGCGCCAGCAGCTCGGCGCTCTGGACAGGGACAGATACGCAGTATTTT. This codes for CASSSALWTGTDTQYF. The full variable domain, with the rest looked up from reference TRBV5-1 and TRBJ2-3, is KAGVTQTPRYLIKTRGQQVTLSCSPISGHRSVSWYQQTPGQGLQFLFEYFSETQRNKGNFPGRFSGRQFSNSRSEMNVSTLELGDSALYLCASSSALWTGTDTQYFGPGTRLTVL.